Each of the 28 T cell receptor beta chains below was sequenced from the same sample in a study of blood T cell repertoires in COVID-19 (dated by TCRdb to 2018 to 2021). Library creation used the immunoSEQ multiplex PCR assay. TCRdb carries this immuneACCESS record with in-frame sequences only. Its versions omit some clonotypes, under half of them owing to an unresolved V gene in the studies checked, with the rest unexplained. The sample yields about 290,000 clones; about 82% were counted once. In total, the top ten clones hold over 3.5% of the sample. The sequencing input was peripheral blood. Every receptor here comes from a woman aged 45 to 65 with active or convalescent COVID-19.

The CDR3 is CAITSQGANNEQFF. The DNA for the CDR3 is TGTGCCATTACCAGCCAGGGGGCTAACAATGAGCAGTTCTTC. The chain has TRBV10-3 and TRBJ2-1, with 8 nucleotides matching TRBD1. Trimming cost V 9 bases and J 5 bases; bases outside gene matches: 9. Germline V lookup: CDR1 ENHRY, CDR2 SYGVKD. This CDR3 has 14 residues.

Here the CDR3 DNA reads TGTGCCAGCTCACTACCGACAGGGGGCACGACTGAAGCTTTCTTT. It translates to CASSLPTGGTTEAFF. The V and J genes are TRBV18 and TRBJ1-1, with TRBD1 matching over 10 bases. CDR3 length equals 15 residues. Germline assignment: CDR1 KGHSH and CDR2 LQKENI. V shed 4 bases, J shed 5 bases, and the junction held 7 bases outside the gene matches.

This chain uses TRBV7-8 with TRBJ2-5; TRBD2 matches 13 bases. J gave up 4 bases and V 4 bases, and 9 bases lay outside the gene matches. CDR1 and CDR2 from the germline V gene are SGHVS and FQNEAQ. The CDR3 has 17 residues. In DNA, the CDR3 is TGTGCCAGCAGCTCCCCGGGGGGACTAGCGGGAAGAGAGACCCAGTACTTC. This translates into CASSSPGGLAGRETQYF.

This sequence joins TRBV5-6 and TRBJ2-7; 10 nucleotides align to TRBD1. CDR1 is SGHDT, CDR2 YYEEEE, per germline. V was clipped by 4 bases and J by 5 bases; unmatched bases: 6. The CDR3 totals 14 residues. CDR3 sequence (DNA): TGTGCCAGCAGCATCGGGACAGGGGCCCACGAGCAGTACTTC. Residues: CASSIGTGAHEQYF.

About this clone itself: Different DNA sequences within this sample yield the same CDR3. The V gene is TRBV3-1 (or the pseudogene TRBV3-2), the J gene TRBJ2-7; 7 nucleotides match TRBD2. The CDR3 consists of 14 residues. The V gene's germline CDR1 is LGHDT and CDR2 YNNKEL (reference sequence). The V segment lost 4 bases and the J segment 0 bases; nucleotides outside the gene matches: 3. The DNA for the CDR3 is TGTGCCAGCAGCCGGGAGGGGAGCTCCTACGAGCAGTACTTC. Encoded protein: CASSREGSSYEQYF.

The CDR3 reads CASSFIQGALNSPLHF. CDR3 nucleotides: TGTGCCAGCAGCTTTATACAGGGGGCGCTTAATTCACCCCTCCACTTT. The chain joins TRBV7-8 to TRBJ1-6; the match to TRBD1 covers 9 bases. The CDR3 length is 16 residues. With 3 bases clipped from V and 6 bases from J, the junction kept 6 bases outside the gene matches. Looked up from germline, CDR1 is SGHVS and CDR2 is FQNEAQ. The complete variable domain, with remaining parts taken from reference TRBV7-8 and TRBJ1-6, reads GAGVSQSPRYKVAKRGQDVALRCDPISGHVSLFWYQQALGQGPEFLTYFQNEAQLDKSGLPSDRFFAERPEGSVSTLKIQRTQQEDSAVYLCASSFIQGALNSPLHFGNGTRLTVT.

There are a few counts of this clone. The V call is TRBV6-5, the J call TRBJ2-1, with a weak D call TRBD2 (6 bases). This CDR3 spans 15 amino acids. V was trimmed by 5 bases and J by 1 base, leaving 12 bases between them. Germline V gives CDR1 MNHEY, CDR2 SVGAGI. The CDR3 here is CASSRTGTSYNEQFF. The DNA of the CDR3 is TGTGCCAGCAGTCGAACCGGGACTTCCTACAATGAGCAGTTCTTC.

This clone was seen only once. The CDR3 loop is CSASPGGSSYNSPLHF. CDR3 DNA sequence: TGCAGTGCTAGTCCAGGGGGTAGCTCCTATAATTCACCCCTCCACTTT. The J gene is TRBJ1-6, the V gene TRBV20-1; 7 positions match TRBD1. Trimming took 3 bases from V and 0 from J; bases not matched to a gene: 5. CDR1 and CDR2 (germline): DFQATT, SNEGSKA (reference sequence). The length of the CDR3 is 16 residues.

For the CDR3, the DNA is TGTGCCAGCAGCTCAGGACTAGCGGGAGAAGAGACCCAGTACTTC. Its protein product is CASSSGLAGEETQYF. This rearrangement joins TRBV7-6 to TRBJ2-5, with 13 bases that match TRBD2. From germline, CDR1 is SGHVS and CDR2 FNYEAQ. The CDR3 has 15 residues. Trimming took 4 bases from V and 3 from J; bases not matched to a gene: 2.

This chain links TRBV19 with TRBJ2-3; TRBD1 matches 7 bases. Trimming took 5 bases from V and 1 from J; bases not matched to a gene: 6. In germline, CDR1 is LNHDA, CDR2 SQIVND (reference sequence). The CDR3 consists of 15 residues. CDR3 sequence: CASSPTGARTDTQYF. CDR3 DNA sequence: TGTGCCAGTAGTCCCACAGGGGCCCGCACAGATACGCAGTATTTT.

The rearrangement uses TRBV5-6 and TRBJ1-5, with D tentatively TRBD1 (6 bases). The CDR3 loop spans 16 amino acids. Per germline, CDR1 SGHDT and CDR2 YYEEEE. V shed 0 bases and J shed 5 bases, with 15 bases lying between them. This CDR3 reads CASSLAGGAEDQPQHF. The CDR3 nucleotides read TGTGCCAGCAGCTTGGCCGGGGGGGCGGAGGATCAGCCCCAGCATTTT.

The genes are TRBV14 and TRBJ1-2, with a tentative D call TRBD1 (5 bases). CDR3 length equals 17 residues. V dropped 0 bases and J dropped 2 bases, with 16 bases sitting between them. Germline values: CDR1 SGHDN, CDR2 FVKESK. DNA for the CDR3: TGTGCCAGCAGCCAAGAAGGATCGACAGCCAAGAACTATGGCTACACCTTC. Its protein product is CASSQEGSTAKNYGYTF.

The chain employs TRBV4-1 and TRBJ2-3; 10 positions agree with TRBD2. The germline V gene has CDR1 MGHRA and CDR2 YSYEKL. This CDR3 comprises 15 residues. The junction had 7 bases not matched to a gene; V was cut back by 7 bases and J by 3 bases. DNA of the CDR3: TGCGCCAGCAATAAAGCGGGAGGGTTTACAGATACGCAGTATTTT. It translates to CASNKAGGFTDTQYF.

V and J are TRBV5-8 and TRBJ1-4; 7 bases match TRBD1. This CDR3 is built from 14 residues. CDR1 and CDR2 from the germline V gene are SGHTS and YDEGEE. The V gene end was trimmed by 2 bases and the J gene end by 8 bases; junction bases not matched to a gene: 6. CDR3 protein: CASSFNRGKEKLFF. The DNA for the CDR3 is TGTGCCAGCAGCTTCAACAGGGGAAAGGAAAAACTGTTTTTT.

The genes are TRBV7-3 and TRBJ2-3; the match to TRBD2 covers 9 bases. Germline loops: CDR1 SGHTA, CDR2 FQGTGA. The CDR3 extends over 15 amino acids. V lost 8 bases to trimming and J lost 4 bases; unmatched junction nucleotides: 10. DNA of the CDR3: TGTGCCAGCGCTGAGGGGATAGCGGGAGCAGATACGCAGTATTTT. This codes for CASAEGIAGADTQYF.

V usage is TRBV15 and J usage is TRBJ1-1; tentative D call: TRBD1 (5 bases). CDR1 and CDR2 from the germline V gene are LNHNV and YYDKDF (reference sequence). V was shortened by 1 base and J by 3 bases, with 9 bases between the two germline ends. CDR3 length equals 14 residues. The CDR3 sequence: CATSRGARDTEAFF. The CDR3 DNA reads TGTGCCACCAGCAGAGGGGCCAGGGACACTGAAGCTTTCTTT.

The V and J genes are TRBV25-1 and TRBJ1-1; no reliable D call. V lost 2 bases and J lost 5, with 6 bases in between. Germline lookup yields CDR1 MGHDK and CDR2 SYGVNS. The CDR3 covers 12 residues. CDR3 nucleotides: TGTGCCAGCAGTGAAGGCAAGACTGAAGCTTTCTTT. It yields the protein CASSEGKTEAFF.

The chain links TRBV11-2 to TRBJ1-6; no firm D call. The CDR3 spans 13 residues. Germline V gene lookup returns CDR1 SGHAT and CDR2 FQNNGV. V shed 5 bases and J shed 6 bases, with 8 bases lying between them. The CDR3 DNA sequence: TGTGCCAGCAGCCCTAGCGCTAATTCACCCCTCCACTTT. Translating it yields CASSPSANSPLHF.

The J gene is TRBJ2-2, the V gene TRBV5-1, with TRBD2 matching 11 bases. CDR1 is SGHRS, CDR2 YFSETQ, per germline. After removal of 3 bases from V and 5 bases from J, the junction contained 3 bases not matched to a gene. The CDR3 consists of 15 residues. CDR3 bases: TGCGCCAGCAGCTGGGGGACTAGCGGAACCGGGGAGCTGTTTTTT. Translation gives CASSWGTSGTGELFF.

DNA for the CDR3: TGTGCCACCAGCCGTTCCAGGGCCCTTGGGCCCTACGAGCAGTACTTC. Translating gives CATSRSRALGPYEQYF. The J gene is TRBJ2-7, the V gene TRBV24-1, with D perhaps matching TRBD1 (5 bases). CDR1 is KGHDR, CDR2 SFDVKD, per germline. This CDR3 region has 16 residues. Trimming stripped 7 bases from V and 2 bases from J, with 20 bases between.

This clone was seen a few times. The chain carries TRBV2 and TRBJ2-7; 7 bases align to TRBD1. CDR1 and CDR2 from the germline V gene are SNHLY and FYNNEI. V dropped 6 bases and J dropped 3; count of bases not matched to a gene: 5. The CDR3 spans 13 residues. The CDR3 sequence is CASRQGPDYEQYF. CDR3 nucleotides: TGTGCCAGCAGACAGGGGCCTGACTACGAGCAGTACTTC.

The chain uses TRBV10-3 and TRBJ1-5; a possible D gene is TRBD1 (6 bases). The V gene's germline CDR1 is ENHRY and CDR2 SYGVKD. Trimming left V 7 bases short and J 1 base short, with 14 bases between. The CDR3 loop spans 15 amino acids. CDR3: CAIKAGDWSNQPQHF. CDR3 sequence (DNA): TGTGCCATCAAGGCAGGGGATTGGAGCAATCAGCCCCAGCATTTT.

The chain carries TRBV28 and TRBJ2-5; 8 bases map to TRBD2. The CDR3 is made up of 18 amino acids. CDR1 and CDR2 from the germline V gene are MDHEN and SYDVKM. J lost 5 bases, V lost 2 bases, and 16 bases had no gene match. The CDR3 spells CASSLVRGARSGRETQYF. CDR3 nucleotide sequence: TGTGCCAGCAGTTTAGTGCGGGGGGCGCGGTCCGGTCGGGAGACCCAGTACTTC. Drawing the rest from reference TRBV28 and TRBJ2-5, the complete variable domain is DVKVTQSSRYLVKRTGEKVFLECVQDMDHENMFWYRQDPGLGLRLIYFSYDVKMKEKGDIPEGYSVSREKKERFSLILESASTNQTSMYLCASSLVRGARSGRETQYFGPGTRLLVL.

This clone was observed once. CDR3 DNA sequence: TGTGCCAGCAGCTTATTGTTCAAGAACACCGGGGAGCTGTTTTTT. Translation gives CASSLLFKNTGELFF. The chain links TRBV7-9 to TRBJ2-2; no definite D call. This CDR3 region has 15 residues. The germline V gene encodes CDR1 SEHNR and CDR2 FQNEAQ (reference sequence). The ends were cut back, 2 bases at V and 1 base at J, with 8 bases in the middle.

CDR3 sequence reads: CASSLARLAGDYEQYF. As DNA, the CDR3 is TGTGCCAGCAGCTTAGCGAGACTAGCGGGAGACTACGAGCAGTACTTC. J is TRBJ2-7 and V is TRBV7-8; 12 positions agree with TRBD2. V shed 0 bases, J shed 3 bases, and the junction held 3 bases outside the gene matches. CDR1 is SGHVS and CDR2 is FQNEAQ in the germline V gene. The CDR3 consists of 16 residues. Full variable domain (remainder filled in from reference TRBV7-8 and TRBJ2-7): GAGVSQSPRYKVAKRGQDVALRCDPISGHVSLFWYQQALGQGPEFLTYFQNEAQLDKSGLPSDRFFAERPEGSVSTLKIQRTQQEDSAVYLCASSLARLAGDYEQYFGPGTRLTVT.

The rearrangement joins TRBV12-3 or TRBV12-4 to TRBJ2-1; maybe TRBD1 (5 bases). The CDR3 contains 12 residues. The ends were cut back, 5 bases at V and 5 bases at J, with 7 bases in the middle. The CDR3 bases are TGTGCCAGCAGTCCAGGGCACAATGAGCAGTTCTTC. Residues: CASSPGHNEQFF.

The chain is built from TRBV12-2 and TRBJ1-1; the table assigns TRBD1, which was not confirmed against the DNA. TRBV12-2 is a listed pseudogene. The CDR3 length is 23 residues. DNA of the CDR3: TGTGCAAGTCGCTTAGCCCCTAGGACAGACACAAACCCGTTCTTTACCATGAACACTGAAGCTTTCTTT. This codes for CASRLAPRTDTNPFFTMNTEAFF.

This clone was recorded only once. The rearrangement uses TRBV18 and TRBJ1-3, with 8 bases that match TRBD1. The CDR3 extends over 16 amino acids. V trimming: 4 bases; J trimming: 0 bases; junction bases outside the gene matches: 5. CDR1 and CDR2 (germline): KGHSH, LQKENI. The CDR3: CASSRPGTGSGNTIYF. The DNA for the CDR3 is TGTGCCAGCTCACGTCCCGGGACAGGCTCTGGAAACACCATATATTTT.